The 16 T cell receptor beta chains listed next were all sequenced from one sample in a study of blood T cell repertoires in COVID-19. TCRdb's copy holds only in-frame clones and misses some; the assay was immunoSEQ multiplex PCR. Of tens of thousands of clones detected, 70% to 90% appear once; the ten largest clones hold roughly 13%. Sequencing input: peripheral blood. These receptors were taken from a man between 65 and 79 years old with active COVID-19.

This chain joins TRBV6-5 and TRBJ2-5, with D perhaps matching TRBD2 (6 bases). Trimming removed 10 bases from V and 3 bases from J, with 21 bases in between. The CDR3 covers 15 residues. Germline CDR1 MNHEY, CDR2 SVGAGI. Here the CDR3 reads CATKTGSTLEETQYF. For the CDR3, the DNA is TGTGCCACCAAGACCGGGAGCACCCTAGAAGAGACCCAGTACTTC.

This chain uses TRBV19 with TRBJ2-7; 9 bases map to TRBD1. Germline loops: CDR1 LNHDA, CDR2 SQIVND (reference sequence). V trimming: 5 bases; J trimming: 3 bases; junction bases outside the gene matches: 11. This CDR3 region has 16 residues. CDR3 DNA: TGTGCCAGTAGTCCAAATCCCGGGACAGGGCTCTACGAGCAGTACTTC. Its protein product is CASSPNPGTGLYEQYF.

The V gene is TRBV12-3 or TRBV12-4, the J gene TRBJ1-1; D remains unclear. The CDR3 sequence is 13 residues long. Deletions cut 3 bases from V and 4 bases from J, with 9 bases between. In nucleotides, the CDR3 is TGTGCCAGCAGTTTGTGGGAGGGCACTGAAGCTTTCTTT. Translation: CASSLWEGTEAFF.

This chain uses TRBV28 with TRBJ1-1; D is undetermined. Trimming left V 2 bases short and J 0 bases short, with 7 bases between. CDR1 and CDR2 from the germline V gene are MDHEN and SYDVKM. The length of the CDR3 is 14 residues. DNA of the CDR3: TGTGCCAGCAGTTTACGGGTTTTGAACACTGAAGCTTTCTTT. Protein product: CASSLRVLNTEAFF.

The chain is built from TRBV21-1 and TRBJ1-1. TRBV21-1 constitutes a pseudogene. The CDR3 is made up of 13 amino acids. The CDR3 nucleotides read TGTGCCAGCCTCACGGGGGGGGACACTGAAGCTTTCTTT. It specifies CASLTGGDTEAFF.

This clone has a single count. The gene calls are TRBV2 and TRBJ1-1, with 7 bases fitting TRBD1. This CDR3 has 12 amino acids. The germline V gene encodes CDR1 SNHLY and CDR2 FYNNEI. The trim removed 6 bases at V and 6 bases at J, leaving 4 bases unmatched. The CDR3 loop reads CASRGGTAEAFF. CDR3 nucleotides: TGTGCCAGCAGAGGTGGGACAGCTGAAGCTTTCTTT.

This clone was observed a few times. The J gene is TRBJ2-7, the V gene TRBV7-2; weak D call: TRBD2 (5 bases). Germline assignment: CDR1 SGHTA and CDR2 FQGNSA. V lost 5 bases, J lost 0 bases, and 14 bases lay in between. The CDR3 has 15 residues. In DNA form, the CDR3 reads TGTGCCAGCAGCCTTGCGGGCGGAAGCTCCTACGAGCAGTACTTC. Residues: CASSLAGGSSYEQYF.

The chain is built from TRBV6-5 and TRBJ2-2; no clear D gene. Trimming removed 2 bases from V and 4 bases from J, with 5 bases in between. Germline lookup yields CDR1 MNHEY and CDR2 SVGAGI. This CDR3 contains 13 residues. CDR3 DNA: TGTGCCAGCAGTTACCGGGTCACCGGGGAGCTGTTTTTT. It codes for CASSYRVTGELFF.

Written as DNA, the CDR3 is TGTGCCAGCAGTTACTCGACCCAAGGGGCAGATACGCAGTATTTT. Translation: CASSYSTQGADTQYF. The chain carries TRBV6-2 or TRBV6-3 and TRBJ2-3, with D possibly matching TRBD1 (5 bases). CDR1 MNHEY and CDR2 SVGEGT come from the germline V gene. This CDR3 region has 15 residues. V lost 0 bases to trimming and J lost 4 bases, with 11 bases between them.

This chain uses TRBV2 with TRBJ2-1; 12 bases align to TRBD2. V lost 5 bases to trimming and J lost 12 bases; unmatched junction nucleotides: 14. Germline CDR1 reads SNHLY; CDR2 reads FYNNEI. The CDR3 loop spans 16 amino acids. The CDR3 region has the DNA TGTGCCAGCAGTCCTGGGTCTAGCGGGAGGGCCGGGGGGCAGTTCTTC. It codes for CASSPGSSGRAGGQFF.

The CDR3 nucleotides are TGTGCCAGCAGCTCAGGGTCTGGAAACACCATATATTTT. This encodes CASSSGSGNTIYF. The V and J genes are TRBV3-1 (or the pseudogene TRBV3-2) and TRBJ1-3, with D perhaps TRBD1 (5 bases). The CDR3 loop spans 13 amino acids. With 5 bases removed from V and 1 base from J, the gap between germline ends came to 6 bases. CDR1 and CDR2 (germline): LGHDT, YNNKEL (reference sequence).

This rearrangement joins TRBV5-4 to TRBJ2-7; possibly TRBD1 for D (6 bases). Trimming pared 3 bases from V and 6 bases from J, leaving 16 bases between. Per germline, CDR1 SGHNT and CDR2 YYREEE (reference sequence). This CDR3 comprises 14 residues. In nucleotides, the CDR3 is TGTGCCAGCAGCTCTAACAGGGTCCGGGGCGAGCAGTACTTC. Translated: CASSSNRVRGEQYF.

The chain has TRBV19 and TRBJ1-5, with a weak D call TRBD1 (5 bases). V was clipped by 6 bases and J by 2 bases, with 14 bases between them. This CDR3 has 15 amino acids. Germline CDR1 is LNHDA and CDR2 is SQIVND (reference sequence). The CDR3 DNA is TGTGCCAGTAGCCGACAGTTTGCGGGCAATCAGCCCCAGCATTTT. Protein: CASSRQFAGNQPQHF.

CDR3 coding DNA: TGTGCCAGCAGTGAGGACTTTCGGGGAACTGAAGCTTTCTTT. This sequence encodes CASSEDFRGTEAFF. The V and J genes are TRBV25-1 and TRBJ1-1; D is ambiguous. Per germline, CDR1 MGHDK and CDR2 SYGVNS. Trimming took off 3 bases at V and 5 bases at J, with 13 bases between the two ends. CDR3 length: 14 amino acids. Full variable domain (outside the CDR3, taken from reference TRBV25-1 and TRBJ1-1): EADIYQTPRYLVIGTGKKITLECSQTMGHDKMYWYQQDPGMELHLIHYSYGVNSTEKGDLSSESTVSRIRTEHFPLTLESARPSHTSQYLCASSEDFRGTEAFFGQGTRLTVV.

The rearrangement joins TRBV25-1 to TRBJ2-1; possible D gene TRBD2, 5 bases. In germline, CDR1 is MGHDK, CDR2 SYGVNS. The CDR3 extends over 13 amino acids. Trimming cost V 7 bases and J 10 bases, with 17 bases left between them. In DNA, the CDR3 is TGTGCCAGCACATACGCCGGAGGAGGCGAGCAGTTCTTC. Its protein is CASTYAGGGEQFF.

V usage is TRBV30 and J usage is TRBJ2-7; a possible D gene is TRBD2 (5 bases). In germline, CDR1 is GTSNPN, CDR2 SVGIG (reference sequence). The V end lost 0 bases, the J end lost 3 bases, and 9 bases lay between the germline ends. The CDR3 covers 13 residues. The CDR3 here is CAWSVGGLYEQYF. In DNA form, the CDR3 reads TGTGCCTGGAGTGTCGGAGGCCTCTACGAGCAGTACTTC. The variable domain in full, with the rest retrieved from reference TRBV30 and TRBJ2-7, is SQTIHQWPATLVQPVGSPLSLECTVEGTSNPNLYWYRQAAGRGLQLLFYSVGIGQISSEVPQNLSASRPQDRQFILSSKKLLLSDSGFYLCAWSVGGLYEQYFGPGTRLTVT.